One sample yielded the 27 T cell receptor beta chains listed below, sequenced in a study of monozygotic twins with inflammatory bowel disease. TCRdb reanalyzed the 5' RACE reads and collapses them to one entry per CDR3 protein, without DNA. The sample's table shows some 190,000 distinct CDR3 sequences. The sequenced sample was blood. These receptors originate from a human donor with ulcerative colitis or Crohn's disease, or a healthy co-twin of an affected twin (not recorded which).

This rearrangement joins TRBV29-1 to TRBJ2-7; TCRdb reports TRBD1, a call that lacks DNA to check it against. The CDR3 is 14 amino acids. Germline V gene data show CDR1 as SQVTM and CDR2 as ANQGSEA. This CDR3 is CSVVKGAHTYEQYF.

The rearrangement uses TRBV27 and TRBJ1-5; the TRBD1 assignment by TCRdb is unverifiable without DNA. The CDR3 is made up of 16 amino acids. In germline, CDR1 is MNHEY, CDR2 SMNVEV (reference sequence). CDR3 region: CASSPGTAYSNQPQHF.

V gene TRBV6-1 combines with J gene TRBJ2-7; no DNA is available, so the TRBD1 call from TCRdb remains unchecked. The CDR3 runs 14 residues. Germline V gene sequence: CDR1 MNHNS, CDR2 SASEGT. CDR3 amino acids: CASSRATGSYEQYF.

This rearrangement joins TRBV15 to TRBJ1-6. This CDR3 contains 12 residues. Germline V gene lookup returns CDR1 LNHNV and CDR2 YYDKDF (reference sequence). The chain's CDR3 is CATSRENSPLHF.

CDR3 in amino acids: CASSFTDTEAFF. V is TRBV12-3 or TRBV12-4 and J is TRBJ1-1. This CDR3 is 12 amino acids long.

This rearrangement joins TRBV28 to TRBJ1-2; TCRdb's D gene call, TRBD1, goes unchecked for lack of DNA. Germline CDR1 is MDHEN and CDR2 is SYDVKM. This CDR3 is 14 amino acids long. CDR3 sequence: CASSLPGTIYGYTF.

The CDR3 loop is CASSQSGPTNTEAFF. V and J are TRBV18 and TRBJ1-1. Germline-derived CDR1 and CDR2 are KGHSH and LQKENI. The CDR3 contains 15 residues. The variable domain in full, with the rest retrieved from reference TRBV18 and TRBJ1-1, is NAGVMQNPRHLVRRRGQEARLRCSPMKGHSHVYWYRQLPEEGLKFMVYLQKENIIDESGMPKERFSAEFPKEGPSILRIQQVVRGDSAAYFCASSQSGPTNTEAFFGQGTRLTVV.

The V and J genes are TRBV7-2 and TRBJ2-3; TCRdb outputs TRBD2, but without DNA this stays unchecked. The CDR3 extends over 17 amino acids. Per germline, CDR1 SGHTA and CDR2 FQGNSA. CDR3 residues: CASSPRASGGRTDTQYF.

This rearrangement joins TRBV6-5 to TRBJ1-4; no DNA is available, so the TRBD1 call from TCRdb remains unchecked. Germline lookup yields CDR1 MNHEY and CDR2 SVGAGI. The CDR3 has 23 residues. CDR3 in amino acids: CASSWGEWILDRVVERTNEKLFF.

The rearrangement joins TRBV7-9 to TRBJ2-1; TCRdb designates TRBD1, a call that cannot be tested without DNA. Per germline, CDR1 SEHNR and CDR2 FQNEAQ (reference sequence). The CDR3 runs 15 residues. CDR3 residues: CASSWGTGWVDEQFF. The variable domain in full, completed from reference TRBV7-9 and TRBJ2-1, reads DTGVSQNPRHKITKRGQNVTFRCDPISEHNRLYWYRQTLGQGPEFLTYFQNEAQLEKSRLLSDRFSAERPKGSFSTLEIQRTEQGDSAMYLCASSWGTGWVDEQFFGPGTRLTVL.

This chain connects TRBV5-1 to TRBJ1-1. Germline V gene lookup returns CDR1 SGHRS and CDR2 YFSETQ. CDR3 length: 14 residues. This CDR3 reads CASRQWEGTTEAFF. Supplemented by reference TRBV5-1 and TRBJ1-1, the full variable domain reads KAGVTQTPRYLIKTRGQQVTLSCSPISGHRSVSWYQQTPGQGLQFLFEYFSETQRNKGNFPGRFSGRQFSNSRSEMNVSTLELGDSALYLCASRQWEGTTEAFFGQGTRLTVV.

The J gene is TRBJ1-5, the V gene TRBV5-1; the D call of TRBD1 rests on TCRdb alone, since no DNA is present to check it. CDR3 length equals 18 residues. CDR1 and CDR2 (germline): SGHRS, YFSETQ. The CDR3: CASSLGTGGSYSNQPQHF.

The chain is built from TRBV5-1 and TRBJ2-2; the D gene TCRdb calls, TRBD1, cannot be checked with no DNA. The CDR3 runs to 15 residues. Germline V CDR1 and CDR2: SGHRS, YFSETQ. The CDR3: CASSMQGANTGELFF. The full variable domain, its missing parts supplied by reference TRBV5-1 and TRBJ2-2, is KAGVTQTPRYLIKTRGQQVTLSCSPISGHRSVSWYQQTPGQGLQFLFEYFSETQRNKGNFPGRFSGRQFSNSRSEMNVSTLELGDSALYLCASSMQGANTGELFFGEGSRLTVL.

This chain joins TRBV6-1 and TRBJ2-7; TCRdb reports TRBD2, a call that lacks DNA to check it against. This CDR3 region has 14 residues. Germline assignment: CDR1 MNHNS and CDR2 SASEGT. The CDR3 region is CASTSLAGVYEQYF.

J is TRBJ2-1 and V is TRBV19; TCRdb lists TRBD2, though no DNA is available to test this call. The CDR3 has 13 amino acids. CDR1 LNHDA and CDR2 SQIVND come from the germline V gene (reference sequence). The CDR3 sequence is CASRLAGHNEQFF.

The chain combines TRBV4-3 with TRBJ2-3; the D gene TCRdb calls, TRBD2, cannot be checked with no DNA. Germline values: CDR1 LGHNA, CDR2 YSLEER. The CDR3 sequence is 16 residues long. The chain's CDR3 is CASSVRLAASTDTQYF.

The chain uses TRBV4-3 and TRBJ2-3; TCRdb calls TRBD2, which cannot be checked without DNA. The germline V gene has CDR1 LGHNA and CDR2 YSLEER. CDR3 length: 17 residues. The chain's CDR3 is CASSQEGLAGDSDTQYF.

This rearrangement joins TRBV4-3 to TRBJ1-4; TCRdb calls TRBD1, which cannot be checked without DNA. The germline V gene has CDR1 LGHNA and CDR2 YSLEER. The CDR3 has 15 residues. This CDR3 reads CASSQEDRVNEKLFF.

The CDR3 spells CSARVLGGTEAFF. J is TRBJ1-1 and V is TRBV20-1; absent DNA, TCRdb's TRBD1 call cannot be checked. This CDR3 comprises 13 residues. Germline loops: CDR1 DFQATT, CDR2 SNEGSKA (reference sequence).

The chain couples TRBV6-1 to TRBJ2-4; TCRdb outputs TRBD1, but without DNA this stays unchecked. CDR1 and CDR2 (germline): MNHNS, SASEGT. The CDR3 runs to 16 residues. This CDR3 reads CASTQGQTLAKNIQYF.

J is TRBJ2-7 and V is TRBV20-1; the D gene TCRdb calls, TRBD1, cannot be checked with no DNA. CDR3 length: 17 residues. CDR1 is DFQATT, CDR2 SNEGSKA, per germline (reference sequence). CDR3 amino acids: CSARGPTGRDHSYEQYF.

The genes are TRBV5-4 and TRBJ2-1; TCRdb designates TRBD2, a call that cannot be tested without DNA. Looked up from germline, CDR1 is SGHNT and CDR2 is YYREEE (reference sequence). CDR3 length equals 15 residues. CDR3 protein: CASSLNSGSYNEQFF.

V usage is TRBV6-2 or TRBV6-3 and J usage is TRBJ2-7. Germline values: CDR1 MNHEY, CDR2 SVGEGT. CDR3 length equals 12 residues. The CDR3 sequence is CASSYGTYEQYF.

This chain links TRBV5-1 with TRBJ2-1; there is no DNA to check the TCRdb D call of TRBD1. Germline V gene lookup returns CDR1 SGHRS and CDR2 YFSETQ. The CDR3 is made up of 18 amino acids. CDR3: CASSLEYLTGRRGNEQFF.

CDR3 amino acids: CAIRVDREETQYF. The V and J genes are TRBV10-3 and TRBJ2-5; lacking DNA, the TRBD1 call made by TCRdb goes unchecked. Germline V gene data show CDR1 as ENHRY and CDR2 as SYGVKD. There are 13 residues in the CDR3.

The CDR3 loop is CSANERSHYEQYF. The chain couples TRBV20-1 to TRBJ2-7. The CDR3 loop spans 13 amino acids. Germline assignment: CDR1 DFQATT and CDR2 SNEGSKA (reference sequence).

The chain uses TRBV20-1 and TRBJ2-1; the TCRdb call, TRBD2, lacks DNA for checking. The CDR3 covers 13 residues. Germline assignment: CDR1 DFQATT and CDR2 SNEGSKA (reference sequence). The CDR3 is CSAPGTSDDEQFF.